This T cell receptor (beta chain) was sequenced during a study of monozygotic twins with inflammatory bowel disease. TCRdb processed the 5' RACE reads again and assigns one entry to each CDR3 protein, with no DNA. The repertoire table contains about 160,000 distinct CDR3 sequences. Notes on this clonotype: What it recognizes is unknown.

Study-wide points: Especially with disease activity, IBD patients shared fewer clonotypes with others than healthy twins did.

Germline V gene lookup returns CDR1 DFQATT and CDR2 SNEGSKA (reference sequence). The CDR3 runs to 15 residues. The chain links TRBV20-1 to TRBJ2-2. The sequence came from a human donor with ulcerative colitis or Crohn's disease, or a healthy co-twin of an affected twin (not recorded which). The sequenced sample consisted of blood. CDR3 sequence: CSARVGATNTGELFF.